A selection of T cell receptor beta chains follows, all from one sample in a study of blood T cell repertoires in COVID-19. Using immunoSEQ multiplex PCR, the repertoire was profiled, and TCRdb retains in-frame clones only, with some absent. Among about 290,000 clones listed, around 85% were seen once. Sequencing was carried out using peripheral blood. These receptors all stem from a woman aged 45-60 years with active or convalescent COVID-19. The CDR3 runs from the conserved cysteine through the conserved F or W. The D gene is left open where the match is weak. Size tells how often a clone was seen (once, few, many) or the class of an expanded clone, and some rows leave it out.

>TRBJ1-5|-|TRBV5-1|TRBD1
TGCGCCAGCAGCCCCCGGTGCGACAGGGTGTTAGGCTTCGGACAGCCCCAGCATTTT
CASSPRCDRVLGFGQPQHF
>TRBJ2-5|once|TRBV11-1|-
TGTGCCAGCAGCTTAAAGGGAGGAGAGACCCAGTACTTC
CASSLKGGETQYF
>TRBJ1-2|once|TRBV4-1|-
TGCGCCAGCAGCGTCCGTTCCGGGGACTATGGCTACACCTTC
CASSVRSGDYGYTF
>TRBJ2-1|-|TRBV29-1|-
TGCAGCGGGGGGCAGGGTCTATCGCAGTTCTTC
CSGGQGLSQFF
>TRBJ2-3|-|TRBV7-9|TRBD2
TGTGCCAGCAGCCCCAAAAGCGGGAGGGGCACAGATACGCAGTATTTT
CASSPKSGRGTDTQYF
>TRBJ2-1|-|TRBV7-2|TRBD2
TGTGCCAGCAGCCCCAGCGGGACGATCTACAATGAGCAGTTCTTC
CASSPSGTIYNEQFF
>TRBJ2-1|-|TRBV18|-
TGTGCCAGCTCCGAACAGGCGAATGAGCAGTTCTTC
CASSEQANEQFF
>TRBJ1-5|-|TRBV28|-
TGTGCCAGCAGTCTCCCGGGAGGAGGACTTCAGCCCCAGCATTTT
CASSLPGGGLQPQHF
>TRBJ2-3|-|TRBV19|-
TGTGCCAGTAGTATAGCCCGGGGGAATACGCAGTATTTT
CASSIARGNTQYF
>TRBJ2-3|-|TRBV7-9|-
TGTGCCAGCAGCTTGGATGGCGGGACCACAGATACGCAGTATTTT
CASSLDGGTTDTQYF
>TRBJ1-4|-|TRBV7-9|-
TGTGCCAGCAGCTCCGATGGGGGCGGGGAAAAACTGTTTTTT
CASSSDGGGEKLFF
>TRBJ2-3|-|TRBV18|TRBD1
TGTGCCAGCTCACCACTCATCGGACAGGGACCATGGGATACGCAGTATTTT
CASSPLIGQGPWDTQYF
>TRBJ2-2|few|TRBV10-1|TRBD2
TGCGCCAGCTCCGAGAATAAAAAGGCGGGAGGGTCGAACACCGGGGAGCTGTTTTTT
CASSENKKAGGSNTGELFF
>TRBJ1-2|-|TRBV27|-
TGTGCCAGCAGTTCCCTTATTAATCCAGGCTATGGCTACACCTTC
CASSSLINPGYGYTF
>TRBJ1-1|-|TRBV28|TRBD1
TGTGCCAGCAGAACAGGGGGCGACAACACTGAAGCTTTCTTT
CASRTGGDNTEAFF
>TRBJ2-7|-|TRBV20-1|TRBD1
TGCAGTGCTAGCAGGGGGCCCGAGCAGTACTTC
CSASRGPEQYF
>TRBJ2-3|-|TRBV7-9|-
TGTGCCAGCAGCTTATGGGGGAGCGACAGGACAGATACGCAGTATTTT
CASSLWGSDRTDTQYF
>TRBJ2-1|-|TRBV27|TRBD2
TGTGCCAGCAGTTTCCCGGGACTAGCAGATCAGTTCTTC
CASSFPGLADQFF
>TRBJ1-2|-|TRBV12-3/TRBV12-4|-
TGTGCCAGCAGTTTGTCGCGAGGGGGCTACACCTTC
CASSLSRGGYTF
>TRBJ1-2|-|TRBV2|-
TGTGCCAGCAGAACAGGGACGAGGTATGGCTACACCTTC
CASRTGTRYGYTF
>TRBJ1-6|-|TRBV3-1/TRBV3-2|TRBD1
TGTGCCAGCAGCCAAGAGCAGGGGGTGATACCCCTCCACTTT
CASSQEQGVIPLHF
>TRBJ1-2|-|TRBV25-1|TRBD1
TGTGCCAGCAGTGTTGGACACCCCCGGACAGGGGTTAACTATGGCTACACCTTC
CASSVGHPRTGVNYGYTF
>TRBJ2-2|few|TRBV28|-
TGTGCCAGCAGTTTGGGACAGAACACCGGGGAGCTGTTTTTT
CASSLGQNTGELFF
>TRBJ2-3|-|TRBV14|-
TGTGCCAGCAGCCTCCTAGTCCGGGGAGATACGCAGTATTTT
CASSLLVRGDTQYF
>TRBJ1-2|-|TRBV30|-
TGTGCCTGGGCTCAGATGGTTTTGGCTGGCTACACCTTC
CAWAQMVLAGYTF
>TRBJ1-5|-|TRBV2|-
TGTGCCAGCAGTGTCCAGGCTAATCAGCCCCAGCATTTT
CASSVQANQPQHF
>TRBJ1-4|-|TRBV12-3/TRBV12-4|-
TGTGCCAGCAGTTTATCAGGCACCGAAAAACTGTTTTTT
CASSLSGTEKLFF
>TRBJ1-2|few|TRBV5-5|TRBD1
TGTGCCAGCAGTTTCGAGGACAGGGTCTATGGCTACACCTTC
CASSFEDRVYGYTF
>TRBJ1-5|-|TRBV12-3/TRBV12-4|-
TGTGCCAGCCGCTATAGCAATCAGCCCCAGCATTTT
CASRYSNQPQHF
>TRBJ2-3|-|TRBV3-1/TRBV3-2|TRBD2
TGTGCCAGCAGCCAAGCTTTTCTAGCGGGAGGGCCCAAAGATACGCAGTATTTT
CASSQAFLAGGPKDTQYF
>TRBJ2-2|-|TRBV5-1|-
TGCGCCAGCAGCTCACGACAGCAAAACTTGGGGGAGCTGTTTTTT
CASSSRQQNLGELFF
>TRBJ2-1|-|TRBV7-9|TRBD2
TGTGCCAGCAGCAAGAGCGGGAGTTCCTACAATGAGCAGTTCTTC
CASSKSGSSYNEQFF
>TRBJ1-1|-|TRBV9|-
TGTGCCAGCAGCGTACGGCAGGGGAAGGTACCCTGTGAAGCTTTCTTT
CASSVRQGKVPCEAFF
>TRBJ1-3|-|TRBV6-5|-
TGTGCCAGCTCACTTGGGCCAGCTCCGCCCATATATTTT
CASSLGPAPPIYF
>TRBJ2-1|once|TRBV9|-
TGTGCCAGCAGCGGAATCCTAGGGGACAATGAGCAGTTCTTC
CASSGILGDNEQFF
>TRBJ1-5|-|TRBV6-1|-
TGTGCCAGCAGTGACCGGACAAGGATTAGCAATCAGCCCCAGCATTTT
CASSDRTRISNQPQHF
>TRBJ2-5|once|TRBV29-1|-
TGCAGCGTTGAAGAGGCATCCGTTGGGGGGGAGACCCAGTACTTC
CSVEEASVGGETQYF
>TRBJ1-6|-|TRBV6-1|TRBD1
TGTGCCAGCAGTGAACTGACAGGGCTCTTGTCACCCCTCCACTTT
CASSELTGLLSPLHF
>TRBJ1-2|-|TRBV2|-
TGTGCCAGCAGATACACGCAGACTAACTATGGCTACACCTTC
CASRYTQTNYGYTF
>TRBJ2-3|-|TRBV3-1/TRBV3-2|-
TGTGCCAGCAGCCAAGTGTCGGATACGCAGTATTTT
CASSQVSDTQYF
>TRBJ2-7|-|TRBV18|TRBD2
TGTGCCAGCTCACCACCTAGCGGGAGGAACGAGCAGTACTTC
CASSPPSGRNEQYF
>TRBJ1-2|-|TRBV14|-
TGTGCCAGCAGCCCCCCTGGGGCCTACTATGGCTACACCTTC
CASSPPGAYYGYTF
>TRBJ1-1|-|TRBV27|TRBD1
TGTGCCAGCAGTTTATTGGGGACAGGGGGCACTGAAGCTTTCTTT
CASSLLGTGGTEAFF
>TRBJ2-5|-|TRBV5-5|-
TGTGCCAGCAGCCCTTGGACAGAGCAAGAGACCCAGTACTTC
CASSPWTEQETQYF
>TRBJ2-1|-|TRBV5-1|-
TGCGCCAGCAGCTTGGGGACAACCACGACGCATGAGCAGTTCTTC
CASSLGTTTTHEQFF
>TRBJ2-7|-|TRBV19|-
TGTGCCAGTAGTATGGGGGGACTGGCCTACGAGCAGTACTTC
CASSMGGLAYEQYF
>TRBJ1-1|-|TRBV28|TRBD1
TGTGCCAGCAGTTTGGGGGGGACAGGGGCACTTGAAGCTTTCTTT
CASSLGGTGALEAFF
>TRBJ1-3|-|TRBV28|-
TGTGCCAGCAGACAGGTCGCTGGAAACACCATATATTTT
CASRQVAGNTIYF
>TRBJ2-3|-|TRBV11-3|-
TGTGCCAGCAGCTTAGATGGGCAGGGCACAGATACGCAGTATTTT
CASSLDGQGTDTQYF
>TRBJ2-3|once|TRBV3-1/TRBV3-2|TRBD2
TGTGCCAGCAGCCTACTAGCGGGAGGCCTAGATACGCAGTATTTT
CASSLLAGGLDTQYF